This passage covers 31 T cell receptor beta chains from one sample sequenced in a study of blood T cell repertoires in COVID-19. Clones were sequenced by immunoSEQ multiplex PCR, and TCRdb holds only the in-frame ones, with some missing. The top ten hold about 16% of the sample, which has about 83,000 clones, about 88% seen once. Sequences were obtained from peripheral blood. These receptors all come from a woman older than 75 with active or convalescent COVID-19.

The J gene is TRBJ1-5, the V gene TRBV4-1, with a possible D match to TRBD1 (6 bases). V was clipped by 0 bases and J by 1 base, with 16 bases between them. Germline CDR1 is MGHRA and CDR2 is YSYEKL. The CDR3 totals 18 residues. The CDR3 nucleotides read TGCGCCAGCAGCCAAGATAGGGACACCCTAGGGAGCAATCAGCCCCAGCATTTT. Residues: CASSQDRDTLGSNQPQHF.

The V and J genes are TRBV6-6 and TRBJ1-2; no reliable D call. CDR3 length: 11 amino acids. Trimming removed 2 bases from V and 8 bases from J, with 6 bases in between. Germline V gene data show CDR1 as MNHNY and CDR2 as SVGAGI (reference sequence). In DNA form, the CDR3 reads TGTGCCAGCAGTTACGTCTACGGCTACACCTTC. Translating it yields CASSYVYGYTF.

The chain couples TRBV28 to TRBJ2-2, with unresolved D. The CDR3 spans 12 residues. The germline CDR1 and CDR2 sequences are MDHEN and SYDVKM. V was clipped by 5 bases and J by 6 bases, with 7 bases between them. The CDR3 spells CASSATSGELFF. CDR3 coding DNA: TGTGCCAGCAGTGCTACCTCCGGGGAGCTGTTTTTT.

This chain links TRBV6-5 with TRBJ1-2; maybe TRBD1 (5 bases). Germline loops: CDR1 MNHEY, CDR2 SVGAGI. The ends were cut back, 11 bases at V and 2 bases at J, with 9 bases in the middle. The CDR3 length is 11 residues. CDR3 in DNA: TGTGCCTCGGGGGACAACTATGGCTACACCTTC. Protein sequence: CASGDNYGYTF.

The chain joins TRBV6-5 to TRBJ1-5; perhaps TRBD1 as D (5 bases). The CDR3 has 15 residues. Trimming took off 0 bases at V and 5 bases at J, with 11 bases between the two ends. CDR1 MNHEY and CDR2 SVGAGI come from the germline V gene. The CDR3 is CASSYSWQGDQPQHF. CDR3 in DNA: TGTGCCAGCAGTTACTCCTGGCAGGGTGATCAGCCCCAGCATTTT.

The chain combines TRBV3-1 (or the pseudogene TRBV3-2) with TRBJ2-5; 10 bases are shared with TRBD2. The CDR3 consists of 17 residues. Germline V gene lookup returns CDR1 LGHDT and CDR2 YNNKEL (reference sequence). The V gene end was trimmed by 1 base and the J gene end by 2 bases; junction bases not matched to a gene: 7. CDR3 residues: CASSQVLLAGEQETQYF. CDR3 in DNA: TGTGCCAGCAGCCAAGTTTTGCTAGCGGGGGAACAAGAGACCCAGTACTTC.

The V gene is TRBV6-5, the J gene TRBJ1-5, with 9 bases fitting TRBD1. V dropped 6 bases and J dropped 5; count of bases not matched to a gene: 8. Germline CDR1 MNHEY, CDR2 SVGAGI. This CDR3 spans 15 amino acids. CDR3 nucleotide sequence: TGTGCCAGCAGGCGAACAGGGGGCCTCGATCAGCCCCAGCATTTT. Its translation: CASRRTGGLDQPQHF.

The chain joins TRBV5-4 to TRBJ1-2, with 7 bases aligning to TRBD1. Germline values: CDR1 SGHNT, CDR2 YYREEE (reference sequence). CDR3 length equals 14 residues. V lost 6 bases, J lost 1 base, and 6 bases stayed unmatched. DNA of the CDR3: TGTGCCAGCAACAAGGGGGCCCTTAACTATGGCTACACCTTC. Its translation is CASNKGALNYGYTF.

This clone was detected once. The rearrangement uses TRBV21-1 and TRBJ1-5; TRBD1, the D gene given by the table, was not confirmed from the DNA. TRBV21-1 is recorded as a pseudogene. This CDR3 has 17 amino acids. The CDR3 reads CASSKEAGRGANQPQHF. The CDR3 DNA reads TGTGCCAGCAGCAAAGAGGCGGGCAGGGGCGCCAATCAGCCCCAGCATTTT.

The chain uses TRBV9 and TRBJ2-7; 7 bases line up with TRBD1. After removal of 4 bases from V and 2 bases from J, the junction contained 6 bases not matched to a gene. Germline-derived CDR1 and CDR2 are SGDLS and YYNGEE. The CDR3 consists of 14 residues. CDR3: CASSPEGTAYEQYF. The CDR3 coding sequence is TGTGCCAGCAGCCCAGAGGGGACAGCCTACGAGCAGTACTTC.

The V gene is TRBV7-2, the J gene TRBJ2-1; D is perhaps TRBD1 (6 bases). V was trimmed by 7 bases and J by 6 bases, leaving 13 bases between them. Per the germline V gene, CDR1 is SGHTA and CDR2 is FQGNSA. The CDR3 has 13 residues. For the CDR3, the DNA is TGTGCCAGCAACCAGGGGCGGGTCAATGAGCAGTTCTTC. It yields the protein CASNQGRVNEQFF.

The chain employs TRBV7-9 and TRBJ2-1; TRBD2 matches 11 bases. CDR1 is SEHNR and CDR2 is FQNEAQ in the germline V gene (reference sequence). This CDR3 comprises 15 residues. The ends lost 1 base at V and 9 bases at J; junction bases unmatched: 5. The CDR3 here is CASSLVAGGRSEQFF. The DNA for the CDR3 is TGTGCCAGCAGCTTAGTAGCGGGGGGGAGGAGTGAGCAGTTCTTC.

This chain joins TRBV7-8 and TRBJ1-5, with TRBD1 identical over 7 bases. The CDR3 loop spans 15 amino acids. V lost 4 bases and J lost 7; bases outside the gene matches: 10. Germline assignment: CDR1 SGHVS and CDR2 FQNEAQ. The CDR3 protein is CASSSWDSPGQPQHF. The CDR3 nucleotides are TGTGCCAGCAGCTCCTGGGACAGCCCCGGACAGCCCCAGCATTTT.

This chain joins TRBV6-2 or TRBV6-3 and TRBJ1-1; D is unclear. Germline V CDR1 and CDR2: MNHEY, SVGEGT. V lost 6 bases and J 3 bases, leaving 11 bases between the germline ends. The CDR3 runs to 13 residues. CDR3 residues: CASSGAVYTEAFF. In DNA, the CDR3 is TGTGCCAGCAGCGGCGCGGTCTACACTGAAGCTTTCTTT.

The chain couples TRBV5-5 to TRBJ2-7; 8 bases map to TRBD1. V lost 3 bases, J lost 2 bases, and 7 bases stayed unmatched. Looked up from germline, CDR1 is SGHKS and CDR2 is YYEKEE (reference sequence). CDR3 length: 15 amino acids. This chain's CDR3 is CASSSTWDRTYEQYF. The CDR3 coding sequence is TGTGCCAGCAGCTCCACCTGGGACAGGACCTACGAGCAGTACTTC. The entire variable domain, with the rest obtained from reference TRBV5-5 and TRBJ2-7, is as follows: DAGVTQSPTHLIKTRGQQVTLRCSPISGHKSVSWYQQVLGQGPQFIFQYYEKEERGRGNFPDRFSARQFPNYSSELNVNALLLGDSALYLCASSSTWDRTYEQYFGPGTRLTVT.

J is TRBJ2-3 and V is TRBV2, with 9 nucleotides matching TRBD2. CDR1 SNHLY and CDR2 FYNNEI come from the germline V gene. The CDR3 is made up of 15 amino acids. V lost 5 bases and J lost 1; bases outside the gene matches: 4. The CDR3, as DNA: TGTGCCAGCAGTACGATAGCGGGGGGCACAGATACGCAGTATTTT. It is translated as CASSTIAGGTDTQYF. Based on the CDR3 plus reference TRBV2 and TRBJ2-3, the full variable domain is EPEVTQTPSHQVTQMGQEVILRCVPISNHLYFYWYRQILGQKVEFLVSFYNNEISEKSEIFDDQFSVERPDGSNFTLKIRSTKLEDSAMYFCASSTIAGGTDTQYFGPGTRLTVL.

This chain joins TRBV10-3 and TRBJ1-6; TRBD1 aligns across 7 bases. The V segment lost 3 bases and the J segment 8 bases; nucleotides outside the gene matches: 10. The CDR3 has 16 residues. Germline CDR1 and CDR2: ENHRY and SYGVKD. CDR3 loop: CAISEPTGTGDSPLHF. The CDR3 region has the DNA TGTGCCATCAGTGAACCGACAGGGACGGGAGATTCACCCCTCCACTTT.

The rearrangement links TRBV7-3 to TRBJ2-7; a possible D gene is TRBD2 (5 bases). The CDR3 sequence is 14 residues long. V gave up 2 bases and J gave up 9 bases, with 17 bases separating them. CDR1 is SGHTA and CDR2 is FQGTGA in the germline V gene. CDR3 sequence: CASSLLPVGDGQYF. CDR3 DNA sequence: TGTGCCAGCAGCTTATTACCGGTGGGAGACGGGCAGTACTTC.

This clone was picked up one time. J is TRBJ2-4 and V is TRBV6-2 or TRBV6-3; the D is unclear. The length of the CDR3 is 14 residues. CDR1 and CDR2 from the germline V gene are MNHEY and SVGEGT. The V and J ends lost 5 bases and 0 bases respectively, with 8 bases between them. In DNA form, the CDR3 reads TGTGCCAGCAGTGTCTCTTTAGCCAAAAACATTCAGTACTTC. Residues: CASSVSLAKNIQYF.

This clone has a single count. The J gene is TRBJ1-2, the V gene TRBV19; D is unclear. The germline V gene encodes CDR1 LNHDA and CDR2 SQIVND (reference sequence). This CDR3 is built from 12 residues. The V and J ends lost 2 bases and 5 bases respectively, with 6 bases between them. DNA of the CDR3: TGTGCCAGTAGTATATGGAGGTATGGCTACACCTTC. Amino acid sequence: CASSIWRYGYTF.

This clone was detected only a few times. The chain has TRBV29-1 and TRBJ1-1, with D perhaps matching TRBD1 (5 bases). CDR1 is SQVTM and CDR2 is ANQGSEA in the germline V gene. V lost 3 bases, J lost 6 bases, and 17 bases lay in between. This CDR3 contains 14 residues. The CDR3, as DNA: TGCAGCGTTGATCAATCAGGGAAAGGGTCTGAAGCTTTCTTT. Protein: CSVDQSGKGSEAFF.

The rearrangement joins TRBV7-6 to TRBJ2-4; maybe TRBD1 (5 bases). The germline V gene has CDR1 SGHVS and CDR2 FNYEAQ. The CDR3 runs 17 residues. The ends were cut back, 5 bases at V and 0 bases at J, with 17 bases in the middle. CDR3 in DNA: TGTGCCAGCAGCCTAGACGACAGAGTTCTAGCCAAAAACATTCAGTACTTC. This gives the protein CASSLDDRVLAKNIQYF.

The chain carries TRBV15 and TRBJ2-3, with 15 bases lining up with TRBD2. This CDR3 comprises 17 residues. The ends lost 3 bases at V and 6 bases at J; junction bases unmatched: 7. Germline V gene data show CDR1 as LNHNV and CDR2 as YYDKDF (reference sequence). This CDR3 is CATSSSGTSGGLDTQYF. In DNA, the CDR3 is TGTGCCACCAGCAGTAGCGGGACTAGCGGGGGGTTGGATACGCAGTATTTT.

The chain has TRBV19 and TRBJ1-5; possibly TRBD1 for D (5 bases). The ends were cut back, 3 bases at V and 7 bases at J, with 16 bases in the middle. There are 15 residues in the CDR3. CDR1 is LNHDA and CDR2 is SQIVND in the germline V gene (reference sequence). Written as DNA, the CDR3 is TGTGCCAGTAGTATGGCAAGACCTCAGGGCCAGCCCCAGCATTTT. The encoded protein is CASSMARPQGQPQHF.

The rearrangement joins TRBV7-8 to TRBJ1-1; the D gene is possibly TRBD1 (6 bases). The CDR3 spans 19 residues. Germline CDR1 and CDR2: SGHVS and FQNEAQ. V was trimmed by 8 bases and J by 3 bases, leaving 31 bases between them. The CDR3 loop reads CASGGGGGVVPYLDTEAFF. The CDR3 DNA sequence: TGTGCCAGCGGGGGGGGCGGGGGTGTCGTCCCCTATCTTGACACTGAAGCTTTCTTT.

The chain couples TRBV10-3 to TRBJ2-4; TRBD2 aligns across 8 bases. The V and J ends lost 10 bases and 6 bases, in that order; junction bases with no gene match: 20. This CDR3 is 17 amino acids long. CDR1 and CDR2 (germline): ENHRY, SYGVKD. CDR3 nucleotides: TGTGCCAAGCTGCGGGGGCGGGGGGCCGCCCGGGCAAACATTCAGTACTTC. It encodes CAKLRGRGAARANIQYF.

The chain links TRBV12-3 or TRBV12-4 to TRBJ1-2; tentatively, D is TRBD1 (5 bases). This CDR3 has 12 residues. Trimming pared 7 bases from V and 5 bases from J, leaving 11 bases between. The chain's CDR3 is CASTEAGYGYTF. In DNA, the CDR3 is TGTGCCAGCACCGAAGCAGGGTATGGCTACACCTTC.

The chain combines TRBV9 with TRBJ2-7, with D tentatively TRBD1 (5 bases). This CDR3 has 14 amino acids. CDR1 and CDR2 (germline): SGDLS, YYNGEE. With 6 bases removed from V and 2 bases from J, the gap between germline ends came to 15 bases. As DNA, the CDR3 is TGTGCCAGCACCCCTGGGGCGGCTACCTACGAGCAGTACTTC. Translated: CASTPGAATYEQYF. The full variable domain, in which reference TRBV9 and TRBJ2-7 provide the parts outside the CDR3, is DSGVTQTPKHLITATGQRVTLRCSPRSGDLSVYWYQQSLDQGLQFLIQYYNGEERAKGNILERFSAQQFPDLHSELNLSSLELGDSALYFCASTPGAATYEQYFGPGTRLTVT.

This sequence joins TRBV7-2 and TRBJ1-4; D might be TRBD1 (5 bases). The CDR3 length is 14 residues. Germline V gene data show CDR1 as SGHTA and CDR2 as FQGNSA. The germline V and J ends were trimmed by 5 bases and 7 bases, with 14 bases remaining between them. CDR3 sequence: CASSQAFGGEKLFF. In nucleotides, the CDR3 is TGTGCCAGCAGCCAAGCTTTCGGGGGTGAAAAACTGTTTTTT.

About this clone itself: This sample includes further DNA sequences coding for the same CDR3. This chain joins TRBV6-5 and TRBJ1-3; no clear D. Germline V CDR1 and CDR2: MNHEY, SVGAGI. V dropped 0 bases and J dropped 0 bases, with 6 bases sitting between them. CDR3 size: 15 residues. CDR3 loop: CASSYSGGSGNTIYF. The CDR3, as DNA: TGTGCCAGCAGTTACTCAGGAGGCTCTGGAAACACCATATATTTT.

The chain couples TRBV4-2 to TRBJ2-5; perhaps TRBD2 as D (6 bases). CDR1 and CDR2 (germline): LGHNA, YNFKEQ. The germline V and J ends were trimmed by 1 base and 2 bases, with 11 bases remaining between them. CDR3 length: 15 residues. The CDR3 region has the DNA TGTGCCAGCAGCCAAGGGGACGGGAGTCAAGAGACCCAGTACTTC. Protein product: CASSQGDGSQETQYF.